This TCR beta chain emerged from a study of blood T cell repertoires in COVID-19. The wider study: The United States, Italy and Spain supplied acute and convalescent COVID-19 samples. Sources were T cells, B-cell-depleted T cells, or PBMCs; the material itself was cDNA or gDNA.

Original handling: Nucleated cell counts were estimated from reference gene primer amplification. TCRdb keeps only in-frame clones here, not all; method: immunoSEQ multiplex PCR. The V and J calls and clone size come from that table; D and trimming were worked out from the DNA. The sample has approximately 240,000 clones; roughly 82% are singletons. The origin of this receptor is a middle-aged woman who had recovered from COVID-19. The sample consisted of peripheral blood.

CDR3 in DNA: TGTGCCAGCAGTGAAACAGGGGTGGGAGATACGCAGTATTTT. It encodes CASSETGVGDTQYF. The chain recombines TRBV2 with TRBJ2-3; TRBD1 matches at 7 bases. The CDR3 is made up of 14 amino acids. Losses at the gene ends were 2 bases for V and 5 bases for J; bases not matched to a gene: 4. The germline V gene encodes CDR1 SNHLY and CDR2 FYNNEI. Full variable domain (remainder filled in from reference TRBV2 and TRBJ2-3): EPEVTQTPSHQVTQMGQEVILRCVPISNHLYFYWYRQILGQKVEFLVSFYNNEISEKSEIFDDQFSVERPDGSNFTLKIRSTKLEDSAMYFCASSETGVGDTQYFGPGTRLTVL.